The clone carrying this T cell receptor (beta chain) has a single count. CDR3 length: 13 amino acids. Germline CDR1 and CDR2: SGDLS and YYNGEE. V shed 1 base, J shed 5 bases, and the junction held 2 bases outside the gene matches. This entry comes from a study of blood T cell repertoires in COVID-19. Study background: Researchers got acute and convalescent COVID-19 samples from the United States, Italy and Spain. In each case, the material was cDNA or gDNA derived from T cells, B-cell-depleted T cells, or PBMCs.

Per the original data handling: Amplification of reference gene primers was used by the study to estimate nucleated cell counts. Profiled with immunoSEQ multiplex PCR; TCRdb holds only in-frame clones, not every one. That table is the source of V, J and clone size, and D and trimming were worked out from the DNA. Of about 45,000 clones listed, approximately 80% were seen once; the top ten hold under 7%. The chain is built from TRBV9 and TRBJ1-2, with TRBD1 matching 7 bases. The sequenced sample consisted of peripheral blood. This TCR came from a man between 50 and 59 years old with active COVID-19. Here the CDR3 reads CASSVQGGYGYTF. The CDR3 DNA reads TGTGCCAGCAGCGTACAGGGGGGTTATGGCTACACCTTC.